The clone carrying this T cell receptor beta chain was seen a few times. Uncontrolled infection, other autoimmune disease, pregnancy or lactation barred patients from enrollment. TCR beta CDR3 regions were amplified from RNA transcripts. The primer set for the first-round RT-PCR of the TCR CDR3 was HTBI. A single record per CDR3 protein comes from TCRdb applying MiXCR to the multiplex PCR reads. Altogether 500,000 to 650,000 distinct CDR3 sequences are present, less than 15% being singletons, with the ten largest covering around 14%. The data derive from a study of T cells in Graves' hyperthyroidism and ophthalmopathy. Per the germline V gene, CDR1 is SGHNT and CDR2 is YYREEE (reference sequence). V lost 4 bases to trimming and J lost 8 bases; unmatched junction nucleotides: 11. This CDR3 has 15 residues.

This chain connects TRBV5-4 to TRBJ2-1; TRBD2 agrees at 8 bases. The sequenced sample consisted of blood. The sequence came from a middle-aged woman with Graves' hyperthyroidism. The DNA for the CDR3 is TGTGCCAGCAGCGCCGGGACTAGTAGTGTCTATGAGCAGTTCTTC. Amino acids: CASSAGTSSVYEQFF.